The present T cell receptor (beta chain) was sequenced within a study of T cells in Graves' hyperthyroidism and ophthalmopathy. Trimming took 4 bases from V and 0 from J, leaving 13 bases between them. Germline V gene lookup returns CDR1 SQVTM and CDR2 ANQGSEA. CDR3 length: 15 amino acids. This clonotype was seen only a few times. A patient was excluded if there was uncontrolled infection, other autoimmune disease, pregnancy or lactation. Every diagnosis used clinical symptoms, serum thyroxine and TRAb, thyroid ultrasound and orbital computed tomography. TCR beta CDR3 regions were amplified from RNA transcripts. The HTBI primer set was used in a first-round RT-PCR of the TCR CDR3. TCRdb passed the multiplex PCR reads through MiXCR, listing each CDR3 protein once. Counted here are roughly 600,000 distinct CDR3 sequences, more than 12% occurring once; the ten biggest clones make up about 12%.

Material for sequencing was blood. The J gene is TRBJ2-1, the V gene TRBV29-1; D could derive from TRBD1 or TRBD2 (6 bases each). This TCR was recovered from a woman aged 45-65 years with Graves' ophthalmopathy. CDR3 amino acids: CSVVGGGSSYNEQFF. The CDR3 nucleotides read TGCAGCGTTGTCGGGGGCGGTAGCTCCTACAATGAGCAGTTCTTC.